Listed below are T cell receptor delta chains from one sample, sequenced in a study of Vδ1+ human thymocytes. TCRdb re-analyzed the multiplex PCR reads via CATT. The sample contains about 75,000 delta-chain clones, about 30% of which appear only once. The sample was Vdelta1+ gamma-delta thymocytes from the thymus. The receptor set was obtained from a boy under three years old who had congenital heart surgery. CDR3s include the opening cysteine and the closing phenylalanine or tryptophan. A D gene is named only where the DNA matches it firmly. For some rows the clone size is stated as once, few or many, or as a class when expanded; others skip it.

j_gene	v_gene	abundance	d_gene	CDR3nt	CDR3aa
TRDJ1	TRDV1	.	.	TGTGCTCTTGGGACCGAGGACACTTCGCTGCGTGATAAACTCATCTTT	CALGTEDTSLRDKLIF
TRDJ1	TRDV1	few	TRDD3	TGTGCTCTTGGGGAAGAGATCTCCTACTGGGGGATCCTGTACACCGATAAACTCATCTTT	CALGEEISYWGILYTDKLIF
TRDJ1	TRDV2	.	TRDD3	TGTGCCTGTGACCCCTCCCTTGTACTGGGGGATAGATTGGCGTACACCGATAAACTCATCTTT	CACDPSLVLGDRLAYTDKLIF
TRDJ2	TRDV1	.	TRDD3	TGTGCTCTTTCCCACGGAGGGGTACTGGGGGATATTGCACAACTCTTCTTT	CALSHGGVLGDIAQLFF
TRDJ1	TRDV1	few	TRDD3	TGTGCTCTTGGGGAACCCCAAGCCCATACTGGGGGACAGTACACCGATAAACTCATCTTT	CALGEPQAHTGGQYTDKLIF
TRDJ1	TRDV3	.	TRDD3	TGTGCCTTCCTCCCCATACTGGGGGACGCGTGGTGGAGCATCTTT	CAFLPILGDAWWSIF
TRDJ1	TRDV1	few	.	TGTGCTCTTGGGAAACTACCTTCGGGCGGAGGCACCGATAAACTCATCTTT	CALGKLPSGGGTDKLIF
TRDJ1	TRDV1	.	.	TGTGCTCTTGGGGAACTTATCCGTCAGGGGGTCGATAAACTCATCTTT	CALGELIRQGVDKLIF
TRDJ1	TRDV1	.	.	TGTGCTCTTGGGGAACTGTCGGAAAAATTGTGCTCCCGAAAGTTCCTCACCGATAAACTCATCTTT	CALGELSEKLCSRKFLTDKLIF
TRDJ1	TRDV1	few	TRDD3	TGTGCTCTTGGGGATCCCGTACTGGGGGATTCCCCGCCGGACACCGATAAACTCATCTTT	CALGDPVLGDSPPDTDKLIF
TRDJ1	TRDV1	.	TRDD3	TGTGCTCTTGGGGCTTTACTCCGTAAGATTGGTACTGGGGGGAAAGCCGATAAACTCATCTTT	CALGALLRKIGTGGKADKLIF
TRDJ1	TRDV1	.	TRDD3	TGTGCTCTTGGGGAACGATCCCCCTCCCGGATGTACTGGGGGATCTCGGGGTACACCGATAAACTCATCTTT	CALGERSPSRMYWGISGYTDKLIF
TRDJ1	TRDV1	.	.	TGTGCTCTTGGCCCCGATCTGGGTGATACGCCCACCGATAAACTCATCTTT	CALGPDLGDTPTDKLIF
TRDJ1	TRDV1	.	.	TGTGCTCTTGGGGACCCCCTCCTTCCTACGAGGGGGATACGCGGGGGTTACACCGATAAACTCATCTTT	CALGDPLLPTRGIRGGYTDKLIF
TRDJ1	TRDV1	.	.	TGTGCTCTTGGGGAACAGTCGTGTGGGTTCCCAACCGATAAACTCATCTTT	CALGEQSCGFPTDKLIF
TRDJ1	TRDV1	.	.	TGTGCTCTTGGGGAACTCACCGGGCTTCCCCGGCATGGGGGGGCGTACACCGATAAACTCATCTTT	CALGELTGLPRHGGAYTDKLIF
TRDJ1	TRDV1	.	.	TGTGCTCTTGGGGAATCTCATGGGCGTCGAGGGATCATTTACACCGATAAACTCATCTTT	CALGESHGRRGIIYTDKLIF
TRDJ1	TRDV1	.	.	TGTGCTCTTGGGGAGCGAATGATTGCGGCAATAATGTACACCGATAAACTCATCTTT	CALGERMIAAIMYTDKLIF
TRDJ1	TRDV1	few	TRDD3	TGTGCTCTTGGGGAACTTGGGCTTCCTCCTTACTGGGGGATATCCGATAAACTCATCTTT	CALGELGLPPYWGISDKLIF
TRDJ1	TRDV1	few	TRDD2	TGTGCTCTTGGGATTCCTTCCTACAGCCGGGGGGACGGTTTGTACACCGATAAACTCATCTTT	CALGIPSYSRGDGLYTDKLIF
TRDJ1	TRDV1	few	.	TGTGCTCTTGGGAATCTTCCTCCAATGGAGCGAAGACCCACCGATAAACTCATCTTT	CALGNLPPMERRPTDKLIF
TRDJ1	TRDV1	.	TRDD3	TGTGCTCTTGGGGAAGTCCCTGGGGGATACTACGGCGATAAACTCATCTTT	CALGEVPGGYYGDKLIF
TRDJ1	TRDV1	.	.	TGTGCTCTTGGGGAACTTGGACCAACTCCACCACCGGACACCGATAAACTCATCTTT	CALGELGPTPPPDTDKLIF
TRDJ1	TRDV1	.	TRDD2	TGTGCTCTTGGGGGAACCTTCCTTGTTGGGGACAAGGGGGATAAACTCATCTTT	CALGGTFLVGDKGDKLIF
TRDJ1	TRDV1	.	.	TGTGCTCTTGGGACTGAAACGGGAACCGATAAACTCATCTTT	CALGTETGTDKLIF
TRDJ1	TRDV1	few	TRDD3	TGTGCTCTTGGGGGTCCGGGAATCCTCCGTACTGGGGGATACGCGGGAGGACTCATCTTT	CALGGPGILRTGGYAGGLIF
TRDJ1	TRDV1	once	TRDD2	TGTGCTCTTGGGGAAGGCCTTCCTAGCTTGGGGGTCCGGTACACCGATAAACTCATCTTT	CALGEGLPSLGVRYTDKLIF
TRDJ1	TRDV1	.	.	TGTGCTCTTGGGGAACGGGGGCCCCTTCCTCCGGACCTCTTACTGGTGGATACGCCGATTTCCGATAAACTCATCTTT	CALGERGPLPPDLLLVDTPISDKLIF
TRDJ1	TRDV1	.	.	TGTGCTCTTGGGGAACTCGGCCCTCCCCTACTCCGCGATAAACTCATCTTT	CALGELGPPLLRDKLIF
TRDJ1	TRDV2	many	TRDD3	TGTGCCTGTGACCAACTGGGGGGTTACACCGATAAACTCATCTTT	CACDQLGGYTDKLIF
TRDJ1	TRDV1	.	TRDD3	TGTGCTCTTGGGGACACGGGGTGGTCCCCCCCGTTGTTACTGGGGATCCTCCCCACCGATAAACTCATCTTT	CALGDTGWSPPLLLGILPTDKLIF
TRDJ1	TRDV1	.	TRDD3	TGTGCTCTTGGGGAACTCGGACCCCCCCCCTGGGGATATCCCGAGGATAAACTCATCTTT	CALGELGPPPWGYPEDKLIF
TRDJ1	TRDV1	few	TRDD3	TGTGCTCTTGGGACCCCCTTGCTCGTGGGGGACTACACCGATAAACTCATCTTT	CALGTPLLVGDYTDKLIF
TRDJ1	TRDV1	few	TRDD3	TGTGCTCTTGGGGAACTCAAGCTGAGGGGATACCTTTACACCGATAAACTCATCTTT	CALGELKLRGYLYTDKLIF
TRDJ1	TRDV1	.	.	TGTGCTCTTGGGGAACTGTTCGGGTCCCTCGGATGGGATAAACTCATCTTT	CALGELFGSLGWDKLIF
TRDJ1	TRDV2	.	TRDD3	TGTGCCTGTGCCACCGAAGTACTGGGGGATACGCAGGGACTCATCTTT	CACATEVLGDTQGLIF
TRDJ1	TRDV1	.	.	TGTGCTCTTGGGGAACGGTGGCCTTCCGGGTTGTACACCGATAAACTCATCTTT	CALGERWPSGLYTDKLIF
TRDJ1	TRDV1	few	TRDD3	TGTGCTCTTGGGGAACTGGATCGGCCTTCCTACTTCTGGGGCTACCCCTGGGGGATACGCGGTGAGAACACCGATAAACTCATCTTT	CALGELDRPSYFWGYPWGIRGENTDKLIF
TRDJ1	TRDV1	.	TRDD3	TGTGCTCTTGGGGAACCCCAGTTGTGGGGGATACGCCCGTCGTGGTACACCGATAAACTCATCTTT	CALGEPQLWGIRPSWYTDKLIF
TRDJ1	TRDV1	few	.	TGTGCTCTTGGGGAACTGAATGCCCCCCTTGTCACCGATAAACTCATCTTT	CALGELNAPLVTDKLIF
TRDJ1	TRDV1	once	.	TGTGCTCTTGGGGACCCAGGTCCAGGCACCGATAAACTCATCTTT	CALGDPGPGTDKLIF
TRDJ1	TRDV2	once	TRDD3	TGTGCCTGTGACACTAAGCCGGTGGTGGGGGATACCCCATACACCGATAAACCCATCTTT	CACDTKPVVGDTPYTDKPIF
TRDJ1	TRDV1	.	TRDD3	TGTGCTCTTGGGCCCCTCCTGTTCTGGGGGATACGGTCGAACACCGATAAACTCATCTTT	CALGPLLFWGIRSNTDKLIF
TRDJ1	TRDV1	once	.	TGTGCTCTTGGGGAACTAAGAGCTCCTACGAATACTGTGTACACCGATAAACTCATCTTT	CALGELRAPTNTVYTDKLIF
TRDJ1	TRDV1	few	.	TGTGCTCTTGGGGAATATGCCGATAAACTCATCTTT	CALGEYADKLIF
TRDJ1	TRDV1	few	TRDD3	TGTGCTCTTGGGGAAACCCTAGTTGCCCTAGATTACCTTTTACTGGGGGATACCCCGTACACCGATAAACTCATCTTT	CALGETLVALDYLLLGDTPYTDKLIF
TRDJ1	TRDV1	few	.	TGTGCTCTTGGGGGGGGGGCCACGTACACCGATAAACTCATCTTT	CALGGGATYTDKLIF
TRDJ1	TRDV1	few	TRDD3	TGTGCTCTTGGGGAGTCCACCCTTCCCCCCGGGTACTGGGGGCCCTTGAACCCCGATAAGCTCATCTTT	CALGESTLPPGYWGPLNPDKLIF
TRDJ1	TRDV1	few	.	TGTGCTCTTGGGGAAGAACCACCTACGCGCACCGATAAACTCATCTTT	CALGEEPPTRTDKLIF
TRDJ1	TRDV1	.	.	TGTGCTCTTGGGGATTACTTCCCTACCCCCTCTACCACCGATAAACTCATCTTT	CALGDYFPTPSTTDKLIF
TRDJ1	TRDV3	few	TRDD3	TGTGCCCCTATTTCCTGTAGACTGGGGGATCCTAAACTCATCTTT	CAPISCRLGDPKLIF
TRDJ1	TRDV1	few	.	TGTGCTCTTGGGGAACCGGGCCCCCGGGCCGATAAACTCATCTTT	CALGEPGPRADKLIF
TRDJ1	TRDV1	.	.	TGTGCTCTTGGGGAACTAACCCTAATTACCGATAAACTCATCTTT	CALGELTLITDKLIF
TRDJ1	TRDV1	.	TRDD3	TGTGCTCTTGGGGGAACGTCTCACGCCGGCTTACTGGGGGATATAGTGCATATCGGGCCCATCTTT	CALGGTSHAGLLGDIVHIGPIF